The 7 T cell receptor beta chains below come from one sample, sequenced in a study of Tregs in tolerant kidney transplant recipients. Mixed chimerism was transient after nonmyeloablative marrow transplants from related graft donors. TCRdb's table, derived via immunoSEQ multiplex PCR, lists solely in-frame clones and lacks some. The sample includes about 64,000 clones, approximately 89% seen only once; the top ten take about 3.8%. The source material was CD4+ T cells from blood (PBMCs), sampled 6 months after the transplant. The receptors originated from a human patient who received a combined kidney and bone marrow transplant. Some T cells may arise from the graft donor.

V usage is TRBV18 and J usage is TRBJ2-7; the D gene is possibly TRBD2 (6 bases). Deletions cut 6 bases from V and 2 bases from J, with 17 bases between. The CDR3 has 15 amino acids. Germline-derived CDR1 and CDR2 are KGHSH and LQKENI. This CDR3 is CASSPGVADTYEQYF. CDR3 DNA sequence: TGTGCCAGCTCGCCCGGAGTAGCGGATACCTACGAGCAGTACTTC.

This chain links TRBV2 with TRBJ2-1; TRBD2 might be the D (5 bases). Germline V gene lookup returns CDR1 SNHLY and CDR2 FYNNEI. The V end lost 4 bases, the J end lost 13 bases, and 14 bases lay between the germline ends. This CDR3 has 12 amino acids. The CDR3 DNA reads as TGTGCCAGCAGTGGGCCGGACGGACTCCAGTTCTTC. This sequence encodes CASSGPDGLQFF.

This chain connects TRBV7-9 to TRBJ1-2; possibly TRBD1 for D (6 bases). V lost 5 bases and J lost 3, with 13 bases in between. Germline V gene data show CDR1 as SEHNR and CDR2 as FQNEAQ (reference sequence). The CDR3 extends over 14 amino acids. In DNA form, the CDR3 reads TGTGCCAGCAGCCACCTACAGGGCGACTATGGCTACACCTTC. It specifies CASSHLQGDYGYTF. The variable domain in full, completed from reference TRBV7-9 and TRBJ1-2, reads DTGVSQNPRHKITKRGQNVTFRCDPISEHNRLYWYRQTLGQGPEFLTYFQNEAQLEKSRLLSDRFSAERPKGSFSTLEIQRTEQGDSAMYLCASSHLQGDYGYTFGSGTRLTVV.

The chain uses TRBV7-3 and TRBJ2-3; 7 bases map to TRBD2. This CDR3 is 15 amino acids long. J lost 2 bases, V lost 4 bases, and 6 bases had no gene match. Per germline, CDR1 SGHTA and CDR2 FQGTGA. For the CDR3, the DNA is TGTGCCAGCAGCTCGTCTAGCGGACCCACAGATACGCAGTATTTT. Its protein product is CASSSSSGPTDTQYF.

About this clone itself: At one boundary the junction diverges from the germline segment, which might be a read error. The chain is built from TRBV11-1 and TRBJ2-6; weak D call: TRBD1 (6 bases). The CDR3 runs to 17 residues. Germline CDR1 SGHAT, CDR2 FQDESV (reference sequence). CDR3 DNA: TGTGCCAGCAGCTTAAGGCCAGGGGACGTTGGGACCAACGTCCTGACTTTC. As protein: CASSLRPGDVGTNVLTF.

The chain combines TRBV7-9 with TRBJ2-5, with TRBD2 matching over 11 bases. This CDR3 region has 17 residues. V gave up 4 bases and J gave up 3 bases; unmatched junction bases: 10. Germline loops: CDR1 SEHNR, CDR2 FQNEAQ (reference sequence). The CDR3 spells CASSSLRSGGAEETQYF. CDR3 nucleotide sequence: TGTGCCAGCAGCTCCCTTCGTAGCGGGGGGGCCGAAGAGACCCAGTACTTC.

The rearrangement links TRBV19 to TRBJ2-4, with D perhaps TRBD2 (6 bases). This CDR3 region has 19 residues. The V gene lost 5 bases and the J gene lost 0 bases, with 23 bases spanning the gap. The germline gives CDR1 LNHDA, CDR2 SQIVND (reference sequence). The CDR3 region has the DNA TGTGCCAGTAGTCCTAACCTCGGGGGTATCGGGTTAGCCAAAAACATTCAGTACTTC. Its protein product is CASSPNLGGIGLAKNIQYF.